These T cell receptor beta chains were read from a single sample in a study of cytomegalovirus exposure and HLA in healthy donors. Using immunoSEQ multiplex PCR, the repertoire was profiled, and TCRdb retains in-frame clones only, with some absent. The data contain around 110,000 clones, 81% of them singletons. Sequenced sample: PBMCs. These receptors all stem from a woman in her 30s in good health and CMV-seronegative. The CDR3 runs from the conserved cysteine through the conserved F or W. A D gene is named only where the DNA matches it firmly. Where a row states a size, it is once, few, many or the class of an expanded clone; other rows omit it.

CDR3 length: 14
J gene: TRBJ2-7
D gene: TRBD1
clone size: -
V gene: TRBV28
CDR3 DNA: TGTGCCAGCATCACGCCCGGGACAGGCGGCGAGCAGTACTTC
CDR3 protein: CASITPGTGGEQYF

CDR3 length: 14
J gene: TRBJ2-7
D gene: TRBD1
clone size: -
V gene: TRBV9
CDR3 DNA: TGTGCCAGCAGCGCAGAGGGACAGGGATACGAGCAGTACTTC
CDR3 protein: CASSAEGQGYEQYF

CDR3 length: 13
J gene: TRBJ2-7
D gene: TRBD1
clone size: -
V gene: TRBV5-1
CDR3 DNA: TGCGCCAGCAGCGGGACAGGGCTATACGAGCAGTACTTC
CDR3 protein: CASSGTGLYEQYF

CDR3 length: 14
J gene: TRBJ2-2
D gene: -
clone size: -
V gene: TRBV6-1
CDR3 DNA: TGTGCCAGCAGTGGGACCGTCGGGGGCGGGGAGCTGTTTTTT
CDR3 protein: CASSGTVGGGELFF

CDR3 length: 16
J gene: TRBJ1-5
D gene: -
clone size: -
V gene: TRBV27
CDR3 DNA: TGTGCCAGCAGCCCCCTTTCGACAGGTCGGTTCCAGCCCCAGCATTTT
CDR3 protein: CASSPLSTGRFQPQHF

CDR3 length: 15
J gene: TRBJ2-2
D gene: -
clone size: few
V gene: TRBV25-1
CDR3 DNA: TGTGCCAGCAGTGAACGACAGACGAACACCGGGGAGCTGTTTTTT
CDR3 protein: CASSERQTNTGELFF

CDR3 length: 14
J gene: TRBJ2-7
D gene: TRBD1
clone size: -
V gene: TRBV4-2
CDR3 DNA: TGTGCCAGCAGCCCCCGGGGACAGGGAGGCGAGCAGTACTTC
CDR3 protein: CASSPRGQGGEQYF

CDR3 length: 16
J gene: TRBJ1-1
D gene: -
clone size: -
V gene: TRBV29-1
CDR3 DNA: TGCAGCGTTGAAGATCCTACCAAGGGCAGCGGGACTGAAGCTTTCTTT
CDR3 protein: CSVEDPTKGSGTEAFF

CDR3 length: 17
J gene: TRBJ2-1
D gene: TRBD2
clone size: -
V gene: TRBV19
CDR3 DNA: TGTGCCAGTAGCCGGGACAGCGGACTAGCGGGCCACAATGAGCAGTTCTTC
CDR3 protein: CASSRDSGLAGHNEQFF

CDR3 length: 12
J gene: TRBJ1-4
D gene: -
clone size: -
V gene: TRBV7-2
CDR3 DNA: TGTGCCAGCAGCTTAACGGTTGAAAAACTGTTTTTT
CDR3 protein: CASSLTVEKLFF

CDR3 length: 15
J gene: TRBJ2-2
D gene: -
clone size: -
V gene: TRBV5-6
CDR3 DNA: TGTGCCAGCAGCTTGACAGGCGCGAACACCGGGGAGCTGTTTTTT
CDR3 protein: CASSLTGANTGELFF

CDR3 length: 16
J gene: TRBJ2-7
D gene: -
clone size: once
V gene: TRBV18
CDR3 DNA: TGTGCCAGCTCACATGCGTTGGGGGCGCGCCCCTACGAGCAGTACTTC
CDR3 protein: CASSHALGARPYEQYF

CDR3 length: 13
J gene: TRBJ2-4
D gene: -
clone size: -
V gene: TRBV29-1
CDR3 DNA: TGCAGCGTTAGGGGACTAGCCAAAAACATTCAGTACTTC
CDR3 protein: CSVRGLAKNIQYF

CDR3 length: 14
J gene: TRBJ1-4
D gene: -
clone size: -
V gene: TRBV21-1
CDR3 DNA: TGTGCCAGCAGCGACGGGGACTCACCGGAAAAACTGTTTTTT
CDR3 protein: CASSDGDSPEKLFF

CDR3 length: 12
J gene: TRBJ2-1
D gene: -
clone size: -
V gene: TRBV5-6
CDR3 DNA: TGTGCCAGCACCCTCCTAGGCGGTGAGCAGTTCTTC
CDR3 protein: CASTLLGGEQFF

CDR3 length: 17
J gene: TRBJ2-2
D gene: TRBD2
clone size: -
V gene: TRBV11-1
CDR3 DNA: TGTGCCAGCAACCCCGGGCTAGCGGGAGTGTCCACCGGGGAGCTGTTTTTT
CDR3 protein: CASNPGLAGVSTGELFF

CDR3 length: 12
J gene: TRBJ2-7
D gene: -
clone size: -
V gene: TRBV4-1
CDR3 DNA: TGCGCCAGCAGCCAAGATGAACTAGCCCAGTACTTC
CDR3 protein: CASSQDELAQYF

CDR3 length: 19
J gene: TRBJ2-3
D gene: TRBD2
clone size: -
V gene: TRBV4-3
CDR3 DNA: TGCGCCAGCAGCCAAGGGGGCCCCTCTAGCGGGGGGAGCACAGATACGCAGTATTTT
CDR3 protein: CASSQGGPSSGGSTDTQYF

CDR3 length: 16
J gene: TRBJ2-7
D gene: TRBD1
clone size: -
V gene: TRBV2
CDR3 DNA: TGTGCCAGCAGTTTTTTCGGGACAGGGAGCTCCTACGAGCAGTACTTC
CDR3 protein: CASSFFGTGSSYEQYF

CDR3 length: 15
J gene: TRBJ1-5
D gene: -
clone size: -
V gene: TRBV7-2
CDR3 DNA: TGTGCCAGCAGCTTTACTACCTTGGCCAATCAGCCCCAGCATTTT
CDR3 protein: CASSFTTLANQPQHF

CDR3 length: 13
J gene: TRBJ1-5
D gene: TRBD1
clone size: -
V gene: TRBV19
CDR3 DNA: TGTGCCAGTAAGGGACAGGGCAATCAGCCCCAGCATTTT
CDR3 protein: CASKGQGNQPQHF

CDR3 length: 14
J gene: TRBJ2-7
D gene: -
clone size: -
V gene: TRBV11-2
CDR3 DNA: TGTGCCAGCAGCTTATCTGGACAACTCTACGAGCAGTACTTC
CDR3 protein: CASSLSGQLYEQYF

CDR3 length: 12
J gene: TRBJ2-7
D gene: -
clone size: -
V gene: TRBV2
CDR3 DNA: TGTGCCAGCAGTGTAGGCTCAGGGGAGCAGTACTTC
CDR3 protein: CASSVGSGEQYF

CDR3 length: 18
J gene: TRBJ1-5
D gene: -
clone size: -
V gene: TRBV19
CDR3 DNA: TGTGCCAGTAGTATAGTCCTAGGGGTTACAAGAGGCAATCAGCCCCAGCATTTT
CDR3 protein: CASSIVLGVTRGNQPQHF

CDR3 length: 15
J gene: TRBJ1-4
D gene: TRBD1
clone size: -
V gene: TRBV7-2
CDR3 DNA: TGTGCCAGCAGCCCCCCTGACAGGGTGGGCGAAAAACTGTTTTTT
CDR3 protein: CASSPPDRVGEKLFF

CDR3 length: 15
J gene: TRBJ1-4
D gene: -
clone size: -
V gene: TRBV7-2
CDR3 DNA: TGTGCCAGCAGCGTAACCGGGGCAACTAATGAAAAACTGTTTTTT
CDR3 protein: CASSVTGATNEKLFF

CDR3 length: 13
J gene: TRBJ1-6
D gene: TRBD1
clone size: -
V gene: TRBV6-5
CDR3 DNA: TGTGCCAGCACCACAGGGGGCAATTCACCCCTCCACTTT
CDR3 protein: CASTTGGNSPLHF

CDR3 length: 15
J gene: TRBJ2-7
D gene: -
clone size: -
V gene: TRBV7-9
CDR3 DNA: TGTGCCAGCAGCTTGGAGTTAGCGCCCTCCTACGAGCAGTACTTC
CDR3 protein: CASSLELAPSYEQYF

CDR3 length: 12
J gene: TRBJ2-2
D gene: -
clone size: -
V gene: TRBV7-9
CDR3 DNA: TGTGCCAGGACAGGCGGGACCGGGGAGCTGTTTTTT
CDR3 protein: CARTGGTGELFF

CDR3 length: 14
J gene: TRBJ2-7
D gene: TRBD2
clone size: -
V gene: TRBV6-5
CDR3 DNA: TGTGCCAGCAGCCCGACTAGCGGCCCCTACGAGCAGTACTTC
CDR3 protein: CASSPTSGPYEQYF

CDR3 length: 13
J gene: TRBJ2-5
D gene: -
clone size: -
V gene: TRBV28
CDR3 DNA: TGTGCCAGCAGTTTCGACAGCCAAGAGACCCAGTACTTC
CDR3 protein: CASSFDSQETQYF

CDR3 length: 13
J gene: TRBJ1-1
D gene: -
clone size: -
V gene: TRBV19
CDR3 DNA: TGTGCCAGTAGTGTCTACTCAGGGACTGAAGCTTTCTTT
CDR3 protein: CASSVYSGTEAFF

CDR3 length: 15
J gene: TRBJ2-1
D gene: -
clone size: -
V gene: TRBV5-1
CDR3 DNA: TGCGCCAGCAGCTTCGCAGGAGCGGGTTACAATGAGCAGTTCTTC
CDR3 protein: CASSFAGAGYNEQFF

CDR3 length: 15
J gene: TRBJ2-5
D gene: -
clone size: -
V gene: TRBV12-5
CDR3 DNA: TGTGCTAGTGGGTCCACCCTCGGGTCCCAAGAGACCCAGTACTTC
CDR3 protein: CASGSTLGSQETQYF

CDR3 length: 19
J gene: TRBJ2-3
D gene: TRBD2
clone size: -
V gene: TRBV5-1
CDR3 DNA: TGCGCCAGCAGCTTGGCCGGGAGCGGGAGGGCAATCGGCACAGATACGCAGTATTTT
CDR3 protein: CASSLAGSGRAIGTDTQYF

CDR3 length: 15
J gene: TRBJ2-3
D gene: -
clone size: -
V gene: TRBV27
CDR3 DNA: TGTGCCAGCAGCTCTTTCGGGACTCTCACAGATACGCAGTATTTT
CDR3 protein: CASSSFGTLTDTQYF

CDR3 length: 18
J gene: TRBJ2-3
D gene: TRBD2
clone size: -
V gene: TRBV25-1
CDR3 DNA: TGTGCCAGGGACTGCGGGACTAGCGGAAGTATTAGCACAGATACGCAGTATTTT
CDR3 protein: CARDCGTSGSISTDTQYF

CDR3 length: 15
J gene: TRBJ2-2
D gene: TRBD1
clone size: -
V gene: TRBV5-8
CDR3 DNA: TGTGCCAGCAGCTTAAGACAGGGTGGGACCGGGGAGCTGTTTTTT
CDR3 protein: CASSLRQGGTGELFF

CDR3 length: 16
J gene: TRBJ1-2
D gene: TRBD1
clone size: -
V gene: TRBV10-3
CDR3 DNA: TGTGCCATCAGTGAGTTAGGGGGCGCTTCCAACTATGGCTACACCTTC
CDR3 protein: CAISELGGASNYGYTF

CDR3 length: 15
J gene: TRBJ1-4
D gene: -
clone size: -
V gene: TRBV27
CDR3 DNA: TGTGCCAGCAGTTATGCCGGGACAACTAATGAAAAACTGTTTTTT
CDR3 protein: CASSYAGTTNEKLFF

CDR3 length: 14
J gene: TRBJ2-7
D gene: TRBD1
clone size: -
V gene: TRBV7-2
CDR3 DNA: TGTGCCAGCAGCTTCGGACAGGGTACCTACGAGCAGTACTTC
CDR3 protein: CASSFGQGTYEQYF

CDR3 length: 15
J gene: TRBJ2-3
D gene: -
clone size: -
V gene: TRBV6-5
CDR3 DNA: TGTGCCAGCACCTTGCGAGCGCGTAGCACAGATACGCAGTATTTT
CDR3 protein: CASTLRARSTDTQYF

CDR3 length: 14
J gene: TRBJ1-2
D gene: -
clone size: -
V gene: TRBV5-6
CDR3 DNA: TGTGCCAGCAGCTTGGGCCAGGGCTTCTATGGCTACACCTTC
CDR3 protein: CASSLGQGFYGYTF

CDR3 length: 16
J gene: TRBJ2-7
D gene: TRBD1
clone size: -
V gene: TRBV11-2
CDR3 DNA: TGTGCCAGCAGCTTAGGTCCCGGGACAGGGTACCACGAGCAGTACTTC
CDR3 protein: CASSLGPGTGYHEQYF

CDR3 length: 12
J gene: TRBJ2-1
D gene: -
clone size: once
V gene: TRBV7-6
CDR3 DNA: TGTGCCAGCAGTCGACTCTACAATGAGCAGTTCTTC
CDR3 protein: CASSRLYNEQFF

CDR3 length: 13
J gene: TRBJ2-3
D gene: -
clone size: -
V gene: TRBV27
CDR3 DNA: TGTGCCAGCAGTTTAGCGAGCACAGATACGCAGTATTTT
CDR3 protein: CASSLASTDTQYF

CDR3 length: 13
J gene: TRBJ2-7
D gene: -
clone size: -
V gene: TRBV6-6
CDR3 DNA: TGTGCCAGCACCCCGGGGTTCCAAAAGGAGCAGTACTTC
CDR3 protein: CASTPGFQKEQYF

CDR3 length: 14
J gene: TRBJ1-2
D gene: -
clone size: -
V gene: TRBV19
CDR3 DNA: TGTGCCAGTAGTGTTAACTCACAGGGTGGCGGCTACACCTTC
CDR3 protein: CASSVNSQGGGYTF

CDR3 length: 13
J gene: TRBJ2-7
D gene: -
clone size: -
V gene: TRBV7-9
CDR3 DNA: TGTGCCAGTTCGGAGGGTCCGATATACGAGCAGTACTTC
CDR3 protein: CASSEGPIYEQYF

CDR3 length: 13
J gene: TRBJ2-7
D gene: TRBD2
clone size: -
V gene: TRBV27
CDR3 DNA: TGTGCCAGCTCTTTTGGCGGGGGCTACGAGCAGTACTTC
CDR3 protein: CASSFGGGYEQYF

CDR3 length: 17
J gene: TRBJ2-7
D gene: TRBD2
clone size: -
V gene: TRBV7-2
CDR3 DNA: TGTGCCAGCAGCCTAGGGACTAGCGGTTCCTTCTCCTACGAGCAGTACTTC
CDR3 protein: CASSLGTSGSFSYEQYF

CDR3 length: 19
J gene: TRBJ1-4
D gene: -
clone size: once
V gene: TRBV4-3
CDR3 DNA: TGCGCCAGCAGCCAAGATGTTGATCGGGACACTTATCCGGGTGAAAAACTGTTTTTT
CDR3 protein: CASSQDVDRDTYPGEKLFF

CDR3 length: 15
J gene: TRBJ2-1
D gene: TRBD2
clone size: -
V gene: TRBV7-2
CDR3 DNA: TGTGCCAGCAGCTTTTTTGGTAGCGGGAGCAATGAGCAGTTCTTC
CDR3 protein: CASSFFGSGSNEQFF

CDR3 length: 15
J gene: TRBJ2-7
D gene: TRBD1
clone size: -
V gene: TRBV7-9
CDR3 DNA: TGTGCCAGCAGCCCAAGGACAGGGGGCCTCGTCGAGCAGTACTTC
CDR3 protein: CASSPRTGGLVEQYF